One and the same sample provided the 14 T cell receptor beta chains below, sequenced in a study of early T cells in non-severe SARS-CoV-2 infection. One entry per CDR3 protein results from TCRdb running MiXCR on the 5' RACE reads. The sample yields roughly 51,000 distinct CDR3 sequences, less than 7.5% seen once. Material: whole blood, obtained at baseline. The receptors derive from an adult who was a healthcare worker with PCR-confirmed SARS-CoV-2 infection or an uninfected control (not recorded which).

The rearrangement links TRBV4-3 to TRBJ2-7; unclear D gene. The V and J ends lost 0 bases and 5 bases respectively, with 11 bases between them. The length of the CDR3 is 14 residues. In germline, CDR1 is LGHNA, CDR2 YSLEER. CDR3 protein: CASSQELGFDEQYF. The CDR3, as DNA: TGCGCCAGCAGCCAAGAGCTGGGTTTCGACGAGCAGTACTTC.

This clonotype was found a few times. This chain uses TRBV4-3 with TRBJ2-3, with D perhaps TRBD1 or TRBD2 (7 bases each). The CDR3 totals 16 residues. Deletions cut 0 bases from V and 8 bases from J, with 18 bases between. In germline, CDR1 is LGHNA, CDR2 YSLEER. The CDR3 region is CASSQDTAGDSGTQYF. The DNA of the CDR3 is TGCGCCAGCAGCCAAGATACGGCGGGGGACAGCGGTACGCAGTATTTT.

The chain joins TRBV5-6 to TRBJ2-3; the match to TRBD2 covers 8 bases. There are 14 residues in the CDR3. V dropped 4 bases and J dropped 7; count of bases not matched to a gene: 8. In germline, CDR1 is SGHDT, CDR2 YYEEEE. CDR3 residues: CASSLGLARYTQYF. CDR3 DNA: TGTGCCAGCAGCCTCGGACTAGCAAGGTATACGCAGTATTTT.

This clonotype was observed a few times. The CDR3 coding sequence is TGCAGCGTTGAATCGGCTTCACCAACCGACGGAATAGATACGCAGTATTTT. Translating it yields CSVESASPTDGIDTQYF. The rearrangement uses TRBV29-1 and TRBJ2-3; the D is unclear. CDR1 and CDR2 (germline): SQVTM, ANQGSEA. V lost 2 bases to trimming and J lost 5 bases, with 23 bases between them. The length of the CDR3 is 17 residues.

The chain couples TRBV7-2 to TRBJ1-1, with 7 bases that match TRBD1. In germline, CDR1 is SGHTA, CDR2 FQGNSA. Germline trimming cut 5 bases from V and 0 bases from J; bases unmatched to any gene: 9. CDR3 length: 16 amino acids. The CDR3 DNA reads as TGTGCCAGCAGCCCCAGGACAGGAAACATGAACACTGAAGCTTTCTTT. It yields the protein CASSPRTGNMNTEAFF.

Ten or more counts support this clonotype. This chain joins TRBV7-6 and TRBJ2-7; D call uncertain. This CDR3 comprises 12 residues. Germline CDR1 SGHVS, CDR2 FNYEAQ. V was clipped by 2 bases and J by 5 bases, with 7 bases between them. This chain's CDR3 is CASSLSVNEQYF. The CDR3, as DNA: TGTGCCAGCAGCTTATCGGTAAACGAGCAGTACTTC.

This clonotype occurred a few times. J is TRBJ2-5 and V is TRBV6-1; tentatively, D is TRBD1 (6 bases). The ends were cut back, 4 bases at V and 7 bases at J, with 16 bases in the middle. The germline V gene has CDR1 MNHNS and CDR2 SASEGT. The CDR3 contains 14 residues. The CDR3 sequence: CASSADSPLGTQYF. The DNA of the CDR3 is TGTGCCAGCAGTGCGGACAGCCCCCTGGGGACCCAGTACTTC.

This clonotype was seen ten or more times. The chain links TRBV20-1 to TRBJ2-5; 8 bases agree with TRBD2. CDR1 is DFQATT, CDR2 SNEGSKA, per germline (reference sequence). The CDR3 has 17 residues. With 0 bases clipped from V and 2 bases from J, the junction kept 11 bases outside the gene matches. The CDR3 loop is CSARDREAGDLQETQYF. CDR3 DNA sequence: TGCAGTGCTAGAGATCGGGAAGCGGGGGATCTACAAGAGACCCAGTACTTC.

This clonotype appeared many times. DNA of the CDR3: TGCAGTGCTAGCCCCCCGACCGACAGGGGAGGGAACACTGAAGCTTTCTTT. Translated: CSASPPTDRGGNTEAFF. The chain recombines TRBV20-1 with TRBJ1-1; 8 bases are a match to TRBD1. Trimming took 3 bases from V and 1 from J; bases not matched to a gene: 13. The CDR3 sequence is 17 residues long. Germline V gene sequence: CDR1 DFQATT, CDR2 SNEGSKA (reference sequence).

The rearrangement links TRBV11-2 to TRBJ2-5; D is perhaps TRBD1 (5 bases). This CDR3 is built from 14 residues. CDR1 is SGHAT, CDR2 FQNNGV, per germline. The ends were cut back, 1 base at V and 2 bases at J, with 8 bases in the middle. For the CDR3, the DNA is TGTGCCAGCAGCTTAGTACGGACACAAGAGACCCAGTACTTC. Translated, it gives CASSLVRTQETQYF.

This clonotype was picked up many times. The chain joins TRBV11-2 to TRBJ2-3; D is unclear. The V end was cut by 5 bases, the J end by 0 bases, with 6 bases between. The CDR3 is 13 residues long. Germline CDR1 reads SGHAT; CDR2 reads FQNNGV. In nucleotides, the CDR3 is TGTGCCAGCAGCACGACTAGCACAGATACGCAGTATTTT. This encodes CASSTTSTDTQYF.

The chain joins TRBV20-1 to TRBJ2-1; 7 bases fit TRBD1. Germline assignment: CDR1 DFQATT and CDR2 SNEGSKA (reference sequence). The CDR3 loop spans 12 amino acids. The trim removed 6 bases at V and 6 bases at J, leaving 5 bases unmatched. The CDR3 DNA is TGCAGTGCCCCCGACAGGGTCAATGAGCAGTTCTTC. Encoded protein: CSAPDRVNEQFF.

This clonotype was seen at least ten times. This chain uses TRBV5-4 with TRBJ2-1; weak D call: TRBD1 (6 bases). Per the germline V gene, CDR1 is SGHNT and CDR2 is YYREEE (reference sequence). Deletions cut 2 bases from V and 0 bases from J, with 9 bases between. This CDR3 is built from 15 residues. CDR3 sequence: CASSFRDTSYNEQFF. The CDR3 nucleotides are TGTGCCAGCAGCTTTCGGGACACCTCCTACAATGAGCAGTTCTTC.

The chain combines TRBV9 with TRBJ1-1; the D gene is possibly TRBD1 (5 bases). The germline V and J ends were trimmed by 0 bases and 5 bases, with 11 bases remaining between them. The CDR3 sequence is 14 residues long. Germline V gives CDR1 SGDLS, CDR2 YYNGEE. The CDR3 nucleotides are TGTGCCAGCAGCGTAGAAGGGGATGGGACTGAAGCTTTCTTT. This gives the protein CASSVEGDGTEAFF.